A selection of T cell receptor beta chains follows, all from one sample in a study of cytomegalovirus exposure and HLA in healthy donors. The method was immunoSEQ multiplex PCR; TCRdb's version includes in-frame clones alone and lacks a portion of them. Of about 180,000 clones detected, around 80% appear once; the ten largest clones hold approximately 0.73%. Sequencing input: PBMCs. These receptors all come from a woman aged 40 to 50 in good health and CMV-seronegative. CDR3s include the opening cysteine and the closing phenylalanine or tryptophan. D genes are given only for firm matches. A clone size is listed for some rows: how often the clone was seen (once, few, many), or a class if it is expanded.

j_call	v_call	d_call	clone_size	cdr3_nt	cdr3_aa
TRBJ2-3	TRBV11-2	TRBD2	-	TGTGCCAGCAGCTTAGGGCTAGCGGGGGGAGATACGCAGTATTTT	CASSLGLAGGDTQYF
TRBJ2-7	TRBV9	TRBD2	-	TGTGCCAGCAGCGTATCCCCCGGGGGGGAGAGTTACGAGCAGTACTTC	CASSVSPGGESYEQYF
TRBJ2-3	TRBV25-1	-	-	TGTGCCAGCAGTGAATATGGAGAAGGTACGCAGTATTTT	CASSEYGEGTQYF
TRBJ1-5	TRBV28	-	-	TGTGCCAGCAGTCTCGGGGGGAAGGTTCAGCCCCAGCATTTT	CASSLGGKVQPQHF
TRBJ1-1	TRBV4-2	-	-	TGTGCCAGCAGCGTCAATCACAGGGAAGACACTGAAGCTTTCTTT	CASSVNHREDTEAFF
TRBJ1-2	TRBV2	-	-	TGTGCCAGCAGTGAAACTCGCCCCTCGGGGTATGGCTACACCTTC	CASSETRPSGYGYTF
TRBJ2-3	TRBV6-1	-	few	TGTGCCAGCAGTGAAGCGGGGGGTTACACAGATACGCAGTATTTT	CASSEAGGYTDTQYF
TRBJ1-4	TRBV6-1	-	-	TGTGCCAGCAGTGAAGCTCCAGGGGTCGAAAAACTGTTTTTT	CASSEAPGVEKLFF
TRBJ2-1	TRBV9	-	-	TGTGCCAGCAGCGTCAGCGGAGATAACTACAATGAGCAGTTCTTC	CASSVSGDNYNEQFF
TRBJ1-4	TRBV29-1	TRBD1	few	TGCAGCGTTCTGGGACAGGCCCCGGGCCCGGAAAAACTGTTTTTT	CSVLGQAPGPEKLFF
TRBJ1-2	TRBV19	-	-	TGTGCCAGTAGTATATTGGCCTCCATTAAAGGCTACACCTTC	CASSILASIKGYTF
TRBJ1-2	TRBV5-1	TRBD1	-	TGCGCCAGCAGCTTGGCGGACAGGACGTGGGGCTACACCTTC	CASSLADRTWGYTF
TRBJ2-1	TRBV27	TRBD2	-	TGTGCCAGCAGCCTGGGACTAACGTGGAATGAGCAGTTCTTC	CASSLGLTWNEQFF
TRBJ2-7	TRBV11-2	-	-	TGTGCCAGCAGCTTAGACAGGCCTAAGGACGAGCAGTACTTC	CASSLDRPKDEQYF
TRBJ2-7	TRBV5-1	-	once	TGCGCCAGCAGCCACGGTGGATCAGGGGAATCCTACGAGCAGTACTTC	CASSHGGSGESYEQYF
TRBJ2-3	TRBV6-5	TRBD1	few	TGTGCCAGCAGTTCGGCTCCGGACAGGGCTACGCAGTATTTT	CASSSAPDRATQYF
TRBJ2-1	TRBV30	-	-	TGTGCCTGGAGTTATGGCTTACCGGGACTGGAAGGCAATGAGCAGTTCTTC	CAWSYGLPGLEGNEQFF
TRBJ1-4	TRBV7-6	-	-	TGTGCCAGCAGCCCACGGTATGAGGGCCTTAATGAAAAACTGTTTTTT	CASSPRYEGLNEKLFF
TRBJ2-7	TRBV5-1	-	once	TGCGCCAGCAGCTCCTCGGACATTAACGAGCAGTACTTC	CASSSSDINEQYF
TRBJ2-7	TRBV5-1	TRBD1	-	TGCGCCAGCAGCCCCACCGGACAGGGGGCGTACGAGCAGTACTTC	CASSPTGQGAYEQYF
TRBJ2-7	TRBV5-1	-	-	TGCGCCAGCAGCTTGGAACCGGGGGACGAGCAGTACTTC	CASSLEPGDEQYF